This TCR beta chain is drawn from a study of blood T cell repertoires in COVID-19 (dated by TCRdb to between 2020 and 2021). As for the study more broadly: Samples from collaborators originated in the United States, Italy and Spain and spanned both the acute and convalescent phases of COVID-19. The prospective study material was composed of cDNA or gDNA derived from T cells, B-cell-depleted T cells, or PBMCs. The dataset comprised deeply sampled blood TCRbeta repertoires from subjects exposed to, actively infected with, or recovered from COVID-19. The repertoires were released in a freely available public database intended as a resource for research on the immune response to SARS-CoV-2. The samples were drawn from the first 160 participants of the ongoing ImmuneRACE study and from 950 to 1,500 subjects provided by 6 global collaborators. A de-identified subject ID, COVID-19 status, age in years and sex were almost always included in the sample metadata. Where HLA class I and class II types were available, the types were taken from metadata supplied by the sample provider, not from assay-based typing. Study-level results and caveats: How much clinical and demographic metadata was included differed by source and by participant, and the metadata was provided uncurated.

Regarding this clone: Its recognized antigen is unknown. Base qualities are not at hand, and no much larger clone is one base apart.

A second Seattle source provided samples from volunteer blood donors who had recovered from COVID-19. The collaborating institutions used their own protocols to collect whole blood in K2EDTA tubes. For TCRbeta analysis, collaborators shipped samples in one of three forms: frozen whole blood, isolated PBMCs, or DNA extracted from either of those sample types. Reading from cysteine to phenylalanine, the CDR3 counts 16 amino acids. CDR3 DNA only is kept here, 48 bases in frame from base 1. The V end gives up 4 bases and the J end 7 bases, leaving 14 bases in the junction not matched to a gene. CDR1 SGHDT and CDR2 YYEEEE were looked up in the germline V gene. TCRbeta CDR3 regions were amplified from genomic DNA using the immunoSEQ Assay, a bias-controlled multiplex PCR. In the paper's pipeline: Within the assay, amplification of reference gene primers was used to estimate how many nucleated cells each sample contained. To quantify the absolute abundance of each unique TCRbeta CDR3 rearrangement, sequence reads were collapsed and filtered. For each sample, productive Simpson clonality was calculated as the square root of Simpson's diversity index over productive rearrangements. The table was pulled from immuneACCESS by TCRdb, which kept in-frame rearrangements only. Such tables lose some clones; where checked, under half of the loss comes from unresolved V genes, and the rest has no known cause. Clone size and the V and J calls come from that table; the DNA yielded D and trimming. The sample data list 300,000 or so clones, and more than 70% of these were observed just once. The top ten clones comprise 7.8% of the sample.

This receptor chain uses TRBV5-6 and TRBJ2-5; 9 bases in the junction line up with TRBD2. The sample comprised peripheral blood. The source is a woman between 50 and 59 years old who had recovered from COVID-19. The CDR3 region: CASSANGLASSVTQYF. The DNA sequence is as follows: TGTGCCAGCAGCGCCAACGGACTAGCGAGTTCTGTGACCCAGTACTTC. The reference TRBV5-6 and TRBJ2-5 proteins fill in what lies around the CDR3, so the full variable domain reads DAGVTQSPTHLIKTRGQQVTLRCSPKSGHDTVSWYQQALGQGPQFIFQYYEEEERQRGNFPDRFSGHQFPNYSSELNVNALLLGDSALYLCASSANGLASSVTQYFGPGTRLLVL.